This TCR beta chain was observed in a study of blood T cell repertoires in COVID-19. Across the study: The United States, Italy and Spain were the sources of the acute and convalescent COVID-19 samples. PBMCs, B-cell-depleted T cells, or T cells provided the cDNA or gDNA that made up the material.

Comment on this clone: An end of the junction differs from the germline gene, which may be a read error.

The germline V gene has CDR1 SSHAT and CDR2 FNYEAQ (reference sequence). The CDR3 sequence is 16 residues long. Sequencing used immunoSEQ multiplex PCR; TCRdb keeps in-frame clones, though not all of them. The table shows around 170,000 clones, with around 87% occurring only once. The chain uses TRBV7-7 and TRBJ2-1; D is ambiguous. Sample: peripheral blood. The receptor was isolated from a man aged 55-75 years with COVID-19, enrolled during active disease. The CDR3 DNA is TGTGCTAGCAGCCCTGGGCGTACAACCTCCTACAATGAGCAGTTCTTC. The encoded protein is CASSPGRTTSYNEQFF.